This is a list of T cell receptor beta chains from one sample in a study of blood T cell repertoires in COVID-19. Profiling relied on immunoSEQ multiplex PCR, and the TCRdb table lists in-frame clones only, not all of them. The data contain fewer than 250,000 clones, about 77% of them seen just once; the ten biggest clones take up roughly a sixth. The sequencing input was PBMCs or T cells enriched from blood (not recorded which). These receptors all stem from a woman aged 50 to 65 with acute COVID-19. The CDR3 runs from the conserved cysteine through the conserved F or W. D genes are given only for firm matches. Rows may omit the clone size; those that give it use once, few, many or a size class.

J: TRBJ1-2; size: NA; D: TRBD1; V: TRBV9; CDR3: CASADRGLGGYTF; DNA: TGTGCCAGCGCCGACAGGGGGCTAGGGGGCTACACCTTC
J: TRBJ1-2; size: NA; D: TRBD1; V: TRBV28; CDR3: CASSPLVYRGRSVGYTF; DNA: TGTGCCAGCAGCCCCTTAGTCTACAGGGGTAGAAGTGTTGGCTACACCTTC
J: TRBJ2-5; size: NA; D: NA; V: TRBV4-1; CDR3: CASSQVGPQETQYF; DNA: TGCGCCAGCAGCCAGGTGGGGCCCCAAGAGACCCAGTACTTC
J: TRBJ1-1; size: NA; D: NA; V: TRBV27; CDR3: CASSLFAGVGTEAFF; DNA: TGTGCCAGCAGTTTATTCGCAGGGGTTGGCACTGAAGCTTTCTTT
J: TRBJ2-1; size: NA; D: TRBD2; V: TRBV5-4; CDR3: CAASGGGLAAYNEQFF; DNA: TGTGCCGCCTCCGGGGGGGGACTGGCAGCCTACAATGAGCAGTTCTTC
J: TRBJ1-2; size: few; D: TRBD1; V: TRBV28; CDR3: CASSLYRGDYGYTF; DNA: TGTGCCAGCAGTTTGTACAGGGGGGACTATGGCTACACCTTC
J: TRBJ2-2; size: once; D: NA; V: TRBV7-2; CDR3: CASSYGTSNTGELFF; DNA: TGTGCCAGCAGCTATGGGACTTCGAACACCGGGGAGCTGTTTTTT
J: TRBJ2-1; size: NA; D: NA; V: TRBV11-3; CDR3: CASSLGWSEQFF; DNA: TGTGCCAGCAGCCTAGGGTGGAGTGAGCAGTTCTTC
J: TRBJ2-5; size: once; D: NA; V: TRBV3-1/TRBV3-2; CDR3: CASSLGSGSETQYF; DNA: TGTGCCAGCAGCCTTGGGTCGGGTTCGGAGACCCAGTACTTC
J: TRBJ2-3; size: NA; D: NA; V: TRBV10-3; CDR3: CAIGGTEPSTDTQYF; DNA: TGTGCCATTGGGGGGACGGAACCTAGCACAGATACGCAGTATTTT
J: TRBJ1-1; size: NA; D: TRBD1; V: TRBV6-5; CDR3: CASRNQGGLNTEAFF; DNA: TGTGCCAGCAGGAACCAGGGGGGTCTGAACACTGAAGCTTTCTTT
J: TRBJ1-2; size: NA; D: NA; V: TRBV6-5; CDR3: CASNRQANYGYTF; DNA: TGTGCCAGCAATAGACAGGCGAACTATGGCTACACCTTC
J: TRBJ2-3; size: NA; D: TRBD2; V: TRBV3-1/TRBV3-2; CDR3: CASSRTSGGADTQYF; DNA: TGTGCCAGCAGCCGGACTAGCGGGGGGGCGGATACGCAGTATTTT
J: TRBJ2-1; size: NA; D: TRBD2; V: TRBV19; CDR3: CASSSRGGRDEQFF; DNA: TGTGCCAGTAGTAGTCGGGGGGGTAGAGATGAGCAGTTCTTC
J: TRBJ2-1; size: NA; D: TRBD1; V: TRBV6-1; CDR3: CASSETGGAAASLRSYNEQFF; DNA: TGTGCCAGCAGTGAAACAGGGGGCGCAGCAGCCTCCCTACGCTCCTACAATGAGCAGTTCTTC
J: TRBJ2-1; size: NA; D: NA; V: TRBV5-8; CDR3: CASSLGGNEQFF; DNA: TGTGCCAGCAGCTTGGGAGGAAATGAGCAGTTCTTC
J: TRBJ1-1; size: once; D: NA; V: TRBV11-3; CDR3: CASSPRGANTEAFF; DNA: TGTGCCAGCAGCCCCCGGGGGGCGAACACTGAAGCTTTCTTT
J: TRBJ1-3; size: NA; D: NA; V: TRBV5-1; CDR3: CASSLTTDSGNTIYF; DNA: TGCGCCAGCAGCCTCACGACAGACTCTGGAAACACCATATATTTT
J: TRBJ1-2; size: NA; D: NA; V: TRBV6-5; CDR3: CASSYEWVDSGYTF; DNA: TGTGCCAGCAGTTACGAGTGGGTGGACAGTGGCTACACCTTC
J: TRBJ1-2; size: once; D: NA; V: TRBV30; CDR3: CASRWRVVGGYTF; DNA: TGTGCCTCCCGGTGGAGGGTAGTCGGGGGCTACACCTTC
J: TRBJ1-1; size: NA; D: NA; V: TRBV23-1; CDR3: CASAERMNTEAFF; DNA: TGCGCCAGCGCTGAGCGCATGAACACTGAAGCTTTCTTT
J: TRBJ1-1; size: NA; D: TRBD1; V: TRBV30; CDR3: CAYEQGGLKAFF; DNA: TGTGCCTACGAACAGGGGGGCCTTAAAGCTTTCTTT
J: TRBJ1-6; size: NA; D: NA; V: TRBV7-6; CDR3: CASSNFLAGEVGSPLHF; DNA: TGTGCCAGCAGCAACTTCTTGGCAGGGGAAGTCGGATCACCCCTCCACTTT
J: TRBJ1-4; size: NA; D: NA; V: TRBV4-3; CDR3: CASSQDVSATNEKLFF; DNA: TGCGCCAGCAGCCAAGATGTTTCAGCAACTAATGAAAAACTGTTTTTT
J: TRBJ1-1; size: NA; D: NA; V: TRBV4-1; CDR3: CASKEGTEAFF; DNA: TGCGCCAGCAAGGAGGGGACTGAAGCTTTCTTT
J: TRBJ1-3; size: NA; D: NA; V: TRBV19; CDR3: CASSTQLTHHSGNTIYF; DNA: TGTGCCAGTAGTACCCAACTGACACACCATTCTGGAAACACCATATATTTT
J: TRBJ2-5; size: few; D: TRBD2; V: TRBV11-1; CDR3: CASSLHGGTKETQYF; DNA: TGTGCCAGCAGCTTACACGGCGGGACTAAAGAGACCCAGTACTTC
J: TRBJ1-1; size: NA; D: TRBD1; V: TRBV10-3; CDR3: CAISVETGGNTEAFF; DNA: TGTGCCATCAGTGTTGAGACAGGGGGCAACACTGAAGCTTTCTTT
J: TRBJ2-3; size: NA; D: TRBD2; V: TRBV20-1; CDR3: CSASLGGGAGTQYF; DNA: TGCAGTGCTAGTCTCGGCGGGGGGGCCGGTACGCAGTATTTT
J: TRBJ2-1; size: NA; D: TRBD1; V: TRBV3-1/TRBV3-2; CDR3: CASSDRVGNEQFF; DNA: TGTGCCAGCAGCGACAGGGTTGGCAATGAGCAGTTCTTC
J: TRBJ2-3; size: NA; D: TRBD2; V: TRBV3-1/TRBV3-2; CDR3: CASSQVPRGGGNTQYF; DNA: TGTGCCAGCAGCCAAGTTCCGCGGGGGGGCGGGAATACGCAGTATTTT